This TCR beta chain was found in a study of cytomegalovirus exposure and HLA in healthy donors. Germline lookup yields CDR1 MNHNS and CDR2 SASEGT. This CDR3 is 15 amino acids long. V was clipped by 0 bases and J by 2 bases, with 8 bases between them. PCR used 60 Vbeta primers and 13 Jbeta primers. Method: immunoSEQ multiplex PCR; TCRdb's copy keeps in-frame clones and lacks some. Of over 150,000 clones in the sample, over 60% are singletons; the top ten hold more than 2.5%. This sequence was found in a woman in her twenties or thirties in good health and CMV-seronegative. The J gene is TRBJ1-3, the V gene TRBV6-1; no clear D. The sequencing sample was made of PBMCs. The CDR3 DNA sequence: TGTGCCAGCAGTGAAGCGTACGGGGCTGGAAACACCATATATTTT. This sequence encodes CASSEAYGAGNTIYF.